Following are 3 T cell receptor beta chains from one sample sequenced in a study of T cells after yellow fever vaccination (dated by TCRdb to about 2019). What this sample's treatment or condition label stands for: live attenuated yellow fever vaccine strain. The library was prepared using 5' RACE. The sequencing machine was an Illumina HiSeq 2500. TCRdb reworked the public reads: Q25 trimming with fastp, MiXCR clone assembly, productive beta chains retained. When rows share a CDR3 protein, they turn into one entry using the most common DNA and genes. The sample data list under 600,000 distinct CDR3 sequences, and about 14% of these were observed just once. The ten largest clones take up more than 13% of the sample. The sequencing used PBMCs, collected on the day of the yellow fever booster vaccination. The receptor set was obtained from a man between 25 and 39 years old who received the YFV17D yellow fever vaccine.

This clonotype was observed a few times. The gene calls are TRBV6-6 and TRBJ1-6; D is possibly TRBD1 (6 bases). Germline V gene sequence: CDR1 MNHNY, CDR2 SVGAGI (reference sequence). The CDR3 spans 13 residues. V lost 8 bases, J lost 6 bases, and 11 bases lay in between. The CDR3 DNA reads TGTGCCAGCGGGGACACTACTAATTCACCCCTCCACTTT. Amino acids: CASGDTTNSPLHF.

CDR3 sequence: CSVETGPGELFF. The CDR3 DNA reads TGCAGCGTTGAGACGGGTCCCGGGGAGCTGTTTTTT. The gene calls are TRBV29-1 and TRBJ2-2; D unclear. The germline V gene has CDR1 SQVTM and CDR2 ANQGSEA. The CDR3 contains 12 residues. Trimming stripped 3 bases from V and 6 bases from J, with 8 bases between.

The V call is TRBV6-5, the J call TRBJ2-7; unclear D gene. This CDR3 is 13 amino acids long. Germline V lookup: CDR1 MNHEY, CDR2 SVGAGI. V was shortened by 2 bases and J by 3 bases, with 8 bases between the two germline ends. The DNA for the CDR3 is TGTGCCAGCAGTTACCCCCCCGTCTACGAGCAGTACTTC. Translating it yields CASSYPPVYEQYF.